The 3 T cell receptor beta chains given below trace back to one sample, sequenced in a study of cytomegalovirus exposure and HLA in healthy donors. PCR primers comprised 60 Vbeta and 13 Jbeta primers. Assay: immunoSEQ multiplex PCR; the TCRdb copy retains only in-frame clones and omits some. The data show about 120,000 clones, 74% seen once. The sequencing input was PBMCs. The receptor source for this set is a human donor in good health.

The chain recombines TRBV9 with TRBJ2-2; D might be TRBD2 (6 bases). Looked up from germline, CDR1 is SGDLS and CDR2 is YYNGEE. Trimming left V 4 bases short and J 5 bases short, with 15 bases between. The CDR3 is 15 amino acids. CDR3 residues: CASSQHRRDTGELFF. CDR3 sequence (DNA): TGTGCCAGCAGCCAACACCGGAGGGATACCGGGGAGCTGTTTTTT. Using reference TRBV9 and TRBJ2-2 for the parts outside the CDR3, the full variable domain is DSGVTQTPKHLITATGQRVTLRCSPRSGDLSVYWYQQSLDQGLQFLIQYYNGEERAKGNILERFSAQQFPDLHSELNLSSLELGDSALYFCASSQHRRDTGELFFGEGSRLTVL.

This chain joins TRBV19 and TRBJ2-2, with D perhaps matching TRBD2 (5 bases). The CDR3 sequence is 17 residues long. The germline CDR1 and CDR2 sequences are LNHDA and SQIVND (reference sequence). Trimming left V 6 bases short and J 1 base short, with 18 bases between. The CDR3 here is CASRFLGADRNTGELFF. CDR3 in DNA: TGTGCCAGTAGGTTTTTGGGAGCTGATAGGAACACCGGGGAGCTGTTTTTT.

The CDR3 region is CASRKAGSAVRQYF. The DNA of the CDR3 is TGTGCCAGCAGAAAAGCGGGTAGTGCCGTAAGGCAGTACTTC. The V and J genes are TRBV13 and TRBJ2-7; tentatively, D is TRBD2 (6 bases). The length of the CDR3 is 14 residues. Germline lookup yields CDR1 PRHDT and CDR2 FYEKMQ (reference sequence). V was clipped by 6 bases and J by 9 bases, with 21 bases between them. Variable domain in full (rest from reference TRBV13 and TRBJ2-7): AAGVIQSPRHLIKEKRETATLKCYPIPRHDTVYWYQQGPGQDPQFLISFYEKMQSDKGSIPDRFSAQQFSDYHSELNMSSLELGDSALYFCASRKAGSAVRQYFGPGTRLTVT.